The present entry profiles one T cell receptor beta chain with its context. Only in-frame clones appear in the TCRdb table, and some are missing; sequencing was by immunoSEQ multiplex PCR. The sample records some 150,000 clones, about 82% being singletons. The data were obtained in a study of blood T cell repertoires in COVID-19. The CDR3 runs 15 residues. The germline gives CDR1 MRHNA, CDR2 SNTAGT. V was cut by 0 bases and J by 3 bases, with 11 bases left in between. The chain employs TRBV6-4 and TRBJ1-1; D gene ambiguous. This clonotype was obtained from a woman aged 55-70 years with acute or convalescent COVID-19. The sample taken for sequencing was peripheral blood. CDR3 sequence: CASSDSRHGDTEAFF. The CDR3 bases are TGTGCCAGCAGTGACTCGCGCCACGGAGACACTGAAGCTTTCTTT.